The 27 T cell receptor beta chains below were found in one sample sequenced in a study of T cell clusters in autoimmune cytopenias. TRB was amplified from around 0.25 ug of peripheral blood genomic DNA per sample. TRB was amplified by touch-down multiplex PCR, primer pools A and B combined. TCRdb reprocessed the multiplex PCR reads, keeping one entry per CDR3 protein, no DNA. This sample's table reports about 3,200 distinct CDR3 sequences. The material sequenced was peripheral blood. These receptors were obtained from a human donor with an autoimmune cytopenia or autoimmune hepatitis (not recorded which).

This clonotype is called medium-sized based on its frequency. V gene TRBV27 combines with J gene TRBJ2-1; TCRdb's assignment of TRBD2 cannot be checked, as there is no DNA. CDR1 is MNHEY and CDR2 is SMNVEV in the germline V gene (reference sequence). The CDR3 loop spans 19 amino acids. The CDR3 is CASSLGLAGGLGRPNEQFF.

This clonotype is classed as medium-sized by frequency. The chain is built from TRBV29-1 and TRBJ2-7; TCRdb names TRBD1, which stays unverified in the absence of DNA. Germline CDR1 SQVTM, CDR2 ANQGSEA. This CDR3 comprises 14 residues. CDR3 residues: CSALGGTGKDEQYF.

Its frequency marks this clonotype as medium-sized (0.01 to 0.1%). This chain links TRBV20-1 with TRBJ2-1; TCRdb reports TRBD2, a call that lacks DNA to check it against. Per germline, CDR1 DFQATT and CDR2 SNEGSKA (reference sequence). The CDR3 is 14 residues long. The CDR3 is CSAIPGLAGGEQFF.

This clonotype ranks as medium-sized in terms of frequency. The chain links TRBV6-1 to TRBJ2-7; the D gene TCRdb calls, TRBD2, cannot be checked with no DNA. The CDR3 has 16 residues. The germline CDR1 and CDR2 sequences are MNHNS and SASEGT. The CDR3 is CASSEVRGTRSYEQYF.

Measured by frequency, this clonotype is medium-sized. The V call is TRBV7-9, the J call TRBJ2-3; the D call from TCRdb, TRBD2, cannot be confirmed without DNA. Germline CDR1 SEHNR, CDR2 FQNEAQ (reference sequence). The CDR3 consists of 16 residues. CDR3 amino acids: CASSFPGQGLTDTQYF.

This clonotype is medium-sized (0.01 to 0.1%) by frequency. The CDR3 loop reads CSANYRGQETQYF. The chain carries TRBV20-1 and TRBJ2-5; no DNA is available, so the TRBD1 call from TCRdb remains unchecked. The CDR3 has 13 amino acids. The germline CDR1 and CDR2 sequences are DFQATT and SNEGSKA (reference sequence).

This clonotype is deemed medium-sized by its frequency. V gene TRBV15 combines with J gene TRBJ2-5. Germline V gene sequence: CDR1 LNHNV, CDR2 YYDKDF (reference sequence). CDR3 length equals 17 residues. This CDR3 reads CATSMGSAGSFFETQYF.

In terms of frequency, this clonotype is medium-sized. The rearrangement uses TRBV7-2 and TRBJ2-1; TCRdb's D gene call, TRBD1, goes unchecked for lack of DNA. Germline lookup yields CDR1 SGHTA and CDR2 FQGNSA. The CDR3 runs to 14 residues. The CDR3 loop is CASSIRDSYNEQFF.

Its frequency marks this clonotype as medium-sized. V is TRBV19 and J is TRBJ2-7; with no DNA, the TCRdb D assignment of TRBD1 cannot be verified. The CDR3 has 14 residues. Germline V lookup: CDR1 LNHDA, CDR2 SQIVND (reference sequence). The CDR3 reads CASSPDRWGYEQYF.

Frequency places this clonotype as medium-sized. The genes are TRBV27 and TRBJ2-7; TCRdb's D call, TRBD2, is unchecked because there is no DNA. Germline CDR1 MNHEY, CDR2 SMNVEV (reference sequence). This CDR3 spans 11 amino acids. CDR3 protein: CASIGTSEQYF.

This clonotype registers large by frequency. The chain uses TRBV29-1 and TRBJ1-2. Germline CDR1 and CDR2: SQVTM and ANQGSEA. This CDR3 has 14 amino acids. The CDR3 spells CSVEAYGVEYGYTF.

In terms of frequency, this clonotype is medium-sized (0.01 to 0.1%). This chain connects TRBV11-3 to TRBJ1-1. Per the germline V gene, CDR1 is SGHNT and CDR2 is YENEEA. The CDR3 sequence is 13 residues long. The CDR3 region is CASSLRSDTEAFF.

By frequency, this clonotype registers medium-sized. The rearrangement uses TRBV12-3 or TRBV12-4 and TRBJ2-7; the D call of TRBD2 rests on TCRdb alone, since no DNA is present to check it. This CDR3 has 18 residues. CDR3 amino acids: CASSLAKGTSGSEYEQYF.

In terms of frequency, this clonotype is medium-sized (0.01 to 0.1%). Here the CDR3 reads CASSQQREANTGELFF. The chain links TRBV5-4 to TRBJ2-2; TCRdb indicates TRBD2, and absent DNA this call remains unverified. CDR3 length equals 16 residues. Germline V gives CDR1 SGHNT, CDR2 YYREEE (reference sequence).

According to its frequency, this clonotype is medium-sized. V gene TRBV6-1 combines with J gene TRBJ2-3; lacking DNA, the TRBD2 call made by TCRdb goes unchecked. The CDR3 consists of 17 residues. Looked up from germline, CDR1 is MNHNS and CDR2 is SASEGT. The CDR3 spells CASSYRLAGGRADTQYF.

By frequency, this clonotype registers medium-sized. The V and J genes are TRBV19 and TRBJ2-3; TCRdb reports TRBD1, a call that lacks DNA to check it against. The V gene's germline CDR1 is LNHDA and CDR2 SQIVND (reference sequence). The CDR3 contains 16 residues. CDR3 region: CASSPGTYKGTDTQYF.

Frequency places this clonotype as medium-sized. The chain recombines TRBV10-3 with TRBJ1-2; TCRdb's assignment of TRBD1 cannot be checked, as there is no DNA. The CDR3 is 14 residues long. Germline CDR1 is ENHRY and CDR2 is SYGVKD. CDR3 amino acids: CAISVEGVRDGYTF.

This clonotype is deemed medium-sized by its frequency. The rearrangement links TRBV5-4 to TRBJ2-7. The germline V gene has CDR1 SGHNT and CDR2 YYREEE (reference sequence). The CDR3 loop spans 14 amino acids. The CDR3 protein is CASSLGLQTYEQYF.

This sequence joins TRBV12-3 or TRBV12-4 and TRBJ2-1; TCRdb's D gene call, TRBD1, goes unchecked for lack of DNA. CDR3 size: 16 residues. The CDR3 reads CASSPRQDLYYNEQFF.

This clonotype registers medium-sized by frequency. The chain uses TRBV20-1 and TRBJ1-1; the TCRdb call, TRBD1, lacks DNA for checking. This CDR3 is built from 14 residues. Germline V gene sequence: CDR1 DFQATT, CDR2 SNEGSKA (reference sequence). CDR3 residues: CSAREDRYYTEAFF.

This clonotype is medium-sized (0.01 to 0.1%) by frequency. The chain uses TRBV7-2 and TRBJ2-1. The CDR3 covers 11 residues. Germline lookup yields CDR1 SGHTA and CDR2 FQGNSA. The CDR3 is CASSLVVEQFF.

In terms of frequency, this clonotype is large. CDR3 loop: CASTDRGLRSPLHF. The J gene is TRBJ1-6, the V gene TRBV27. Germline V gene data show CDR1 as MNHEY and CDR2 as SMNVEV (reference sequence). This CDR3 is 14 amino acids long.

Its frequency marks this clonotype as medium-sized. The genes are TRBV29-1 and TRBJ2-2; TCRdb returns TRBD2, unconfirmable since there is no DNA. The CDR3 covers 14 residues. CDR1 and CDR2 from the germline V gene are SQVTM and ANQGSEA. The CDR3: CSVLLDVDTGELFF.

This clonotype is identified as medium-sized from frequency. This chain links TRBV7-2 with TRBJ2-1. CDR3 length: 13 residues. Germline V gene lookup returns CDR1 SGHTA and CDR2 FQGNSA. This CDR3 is CASSLGAYNEQFF.

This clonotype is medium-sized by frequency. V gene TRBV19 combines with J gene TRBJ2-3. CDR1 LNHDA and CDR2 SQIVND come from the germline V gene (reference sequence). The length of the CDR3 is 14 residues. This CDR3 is CASSLSLATDTQYF. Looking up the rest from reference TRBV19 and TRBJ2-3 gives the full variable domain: DGGITQSPKYLFRKEGQNVTLSCEQNLNHDAMYWYRQDPGQGLRLIYYSQIVNDFQKGDIAEGYSVSREKKESFPLTVTSAQKNPTAFYLCASSLSLATDTQYFGPGTRLTVL.

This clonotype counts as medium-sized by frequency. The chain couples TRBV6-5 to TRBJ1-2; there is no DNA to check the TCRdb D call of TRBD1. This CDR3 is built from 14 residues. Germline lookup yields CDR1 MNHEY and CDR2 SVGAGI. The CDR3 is CASSGTGVYYGYTF.

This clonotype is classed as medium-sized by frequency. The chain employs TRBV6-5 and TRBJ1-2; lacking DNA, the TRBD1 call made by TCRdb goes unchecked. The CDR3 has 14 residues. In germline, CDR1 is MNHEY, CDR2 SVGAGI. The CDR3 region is CASSYGGSPYGYTF.